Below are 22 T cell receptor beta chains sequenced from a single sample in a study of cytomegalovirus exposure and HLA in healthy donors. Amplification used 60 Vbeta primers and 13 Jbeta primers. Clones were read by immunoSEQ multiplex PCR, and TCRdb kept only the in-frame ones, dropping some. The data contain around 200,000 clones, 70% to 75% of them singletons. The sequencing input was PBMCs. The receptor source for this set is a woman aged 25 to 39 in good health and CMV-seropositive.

This CDR3 reads CASSSDRGGSYTF. The CDR3, as DNA: TGTGCCAGCTCATCGGACAGGGGGGGCAGCTACACCTTC. The chain uses TRBV18 and TRBJ1-2, with TRBD1 matching over 10 bases. Germline CDR1 is KGHSH and CDR2 is LQKENI. This CDR3 has 13 amino acids. J gave up 9 bases and V 5 bases, and 6 bases lay outside the gene matches.

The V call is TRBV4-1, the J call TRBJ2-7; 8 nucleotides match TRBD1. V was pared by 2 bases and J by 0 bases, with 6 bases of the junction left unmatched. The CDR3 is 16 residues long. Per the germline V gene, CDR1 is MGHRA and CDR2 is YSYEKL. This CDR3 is CASSQLPGQGSYEQYF. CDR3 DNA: TGCGCCAGCAGCCAACTACCTGGACAGGGCTCCTACGAGCAGTACTTC.

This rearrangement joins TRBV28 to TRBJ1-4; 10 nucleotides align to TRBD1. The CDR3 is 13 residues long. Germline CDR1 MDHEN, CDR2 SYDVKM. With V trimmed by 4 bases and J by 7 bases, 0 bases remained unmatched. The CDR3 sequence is CASSWDRGEKLFF. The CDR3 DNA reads TGTGCCAGCAGTTGGGACAGGGGTGAAAAACTGTTTTTT.

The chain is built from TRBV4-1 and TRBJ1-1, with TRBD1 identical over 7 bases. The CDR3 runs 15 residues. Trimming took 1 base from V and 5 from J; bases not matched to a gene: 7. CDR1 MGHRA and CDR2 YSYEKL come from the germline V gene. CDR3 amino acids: CASSQGQGEGTEAFF. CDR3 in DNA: TGCGCCAGCAGCCAAGGACAGGGTGAGGGGACTGAAGCTTTCTTT.

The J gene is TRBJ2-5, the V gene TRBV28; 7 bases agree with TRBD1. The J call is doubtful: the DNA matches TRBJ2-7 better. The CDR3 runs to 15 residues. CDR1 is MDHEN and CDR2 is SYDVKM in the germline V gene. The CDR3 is CASSRLDRRTYEQYF. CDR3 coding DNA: TGTGCCAGCAGCCGGCTGGACAGGCGGACCTACGAGCAGTACTTC.

CDR3 DNA sequence: TGTGCCAGCGCGTTTAGGGGTGGCAATGAGCAGTTCTTC. Translation gives CASAFRGGNEQFF. The chain uses TRBV6-6 and TRBJ2-1; TRBD1 might be the D (5 bases). V lost 8 bases and J 6 bases, leaving 14 bases between the germline ends. Looked up from germline, CDR1 is MNHNY and CDR2 is SVGAGI (reference sequence). This CDR3 has 13 residues.

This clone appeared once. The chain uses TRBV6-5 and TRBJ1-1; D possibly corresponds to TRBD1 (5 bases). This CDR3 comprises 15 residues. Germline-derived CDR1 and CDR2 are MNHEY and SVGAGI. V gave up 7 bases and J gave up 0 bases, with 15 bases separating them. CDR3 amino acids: CASKERGSMNTEAFF. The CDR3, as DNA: TGTGCCAGCAAGGAGCGGGGGTCGATGAACACTGAAGCTTTCTTT.

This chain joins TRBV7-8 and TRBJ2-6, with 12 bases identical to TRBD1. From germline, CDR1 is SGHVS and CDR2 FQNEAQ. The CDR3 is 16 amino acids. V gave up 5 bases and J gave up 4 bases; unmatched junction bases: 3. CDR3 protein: CASSGDRGPGANVLTF. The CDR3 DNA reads TGTGCCAGCAGCGGGGACAGGGGGCCGGGGGCCAACGTCCTGACTTTC.

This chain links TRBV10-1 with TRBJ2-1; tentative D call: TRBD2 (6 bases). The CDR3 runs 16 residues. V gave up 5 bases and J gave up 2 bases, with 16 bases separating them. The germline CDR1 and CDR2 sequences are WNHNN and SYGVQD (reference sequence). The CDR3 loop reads CASSSTSASAYNEQFF. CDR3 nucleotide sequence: TGCGCCAGCAGTTCGACTAGTGCCTCAGCCTACAATGAGCAGTTCTTC.

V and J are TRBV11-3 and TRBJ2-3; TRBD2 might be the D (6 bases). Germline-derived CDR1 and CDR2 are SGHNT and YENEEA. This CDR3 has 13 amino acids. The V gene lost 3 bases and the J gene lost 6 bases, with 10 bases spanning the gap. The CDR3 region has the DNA TGTGCCAGCAGCTTTTCTAGCGCCGATACGCAGTATTTT. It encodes CASSFSSADTQYF.

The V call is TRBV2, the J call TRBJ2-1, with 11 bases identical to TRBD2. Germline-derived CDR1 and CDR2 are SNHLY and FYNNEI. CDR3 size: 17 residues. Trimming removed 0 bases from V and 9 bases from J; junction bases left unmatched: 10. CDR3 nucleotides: TGTGCCAGCAGTGAAGCGATAATAGCGGGAGGGCCGGGTGAGCAGTTCTTC. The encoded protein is CASSEAIIAGGPGEQFF.

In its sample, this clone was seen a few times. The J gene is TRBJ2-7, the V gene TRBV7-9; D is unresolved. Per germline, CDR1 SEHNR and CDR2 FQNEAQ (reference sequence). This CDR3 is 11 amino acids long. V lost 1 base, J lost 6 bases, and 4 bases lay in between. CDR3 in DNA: TGTGCCAGCAGCTTAGTCGGCGAGCAGTACTTC. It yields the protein CASSLVGEQYF.

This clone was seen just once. The CDR3 region is CASSLGTAITYEQYF. CDR3 DNA: TGTGCCAGCAGTTTAGGGACAGCCATCACCTACGAGCAGTACTTC. The J gene is TRBJ2-7, the V gene TRBV28; 7 bases map to TRBD1. Germline lookup yields CDR1 MDHEN and CDR2 SYDVKM. Trimming removed 2 bases from V and 2 bases from J; junction bases left unmatched: 6. The CDR3 loop spans 15 amino acids.

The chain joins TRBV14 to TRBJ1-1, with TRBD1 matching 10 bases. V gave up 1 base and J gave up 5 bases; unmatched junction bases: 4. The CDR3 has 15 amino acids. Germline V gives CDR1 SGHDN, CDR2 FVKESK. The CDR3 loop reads CASSQAGTGETEAFF. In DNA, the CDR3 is TGTGCCAGCAGCCAAGCGGGGACAGGGGAGACTGAAGCTTTCTTT.

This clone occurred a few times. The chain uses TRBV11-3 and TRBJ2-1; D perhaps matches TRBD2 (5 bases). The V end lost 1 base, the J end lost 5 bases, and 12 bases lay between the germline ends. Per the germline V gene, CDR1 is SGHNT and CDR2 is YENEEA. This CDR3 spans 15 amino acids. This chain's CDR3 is CASSLGAGAHNEQFF. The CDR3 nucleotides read TGTGCCAGCAGCTTAGGTGCGGGCGCGCACAATGAGCAGTTCTTC.

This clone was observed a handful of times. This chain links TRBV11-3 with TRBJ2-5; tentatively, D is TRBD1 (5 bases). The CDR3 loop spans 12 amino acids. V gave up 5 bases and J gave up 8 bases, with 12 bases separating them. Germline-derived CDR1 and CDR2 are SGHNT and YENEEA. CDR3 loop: CASSRLQGTQYF. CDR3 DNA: TGTGCCAGCAGCCGCCTTCAGGGCACCCAGTACTTC.

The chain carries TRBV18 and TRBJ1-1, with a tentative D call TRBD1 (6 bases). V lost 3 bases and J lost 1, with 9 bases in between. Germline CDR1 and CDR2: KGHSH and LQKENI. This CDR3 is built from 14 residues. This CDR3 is CASSPGHSNTEAFF. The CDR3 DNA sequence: TGTGCCAGCTCACCGGGACACTCGAACACTGAAGCTTTCTTT.

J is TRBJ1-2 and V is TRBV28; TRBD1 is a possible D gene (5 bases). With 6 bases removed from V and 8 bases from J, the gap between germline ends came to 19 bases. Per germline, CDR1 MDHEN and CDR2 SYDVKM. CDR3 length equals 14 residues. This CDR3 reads CASSWGTAPRGYTF. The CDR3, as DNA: TGTGCCAGCAGCTGGGGGACTGCCCCCCGGGGCTACACCTTC.

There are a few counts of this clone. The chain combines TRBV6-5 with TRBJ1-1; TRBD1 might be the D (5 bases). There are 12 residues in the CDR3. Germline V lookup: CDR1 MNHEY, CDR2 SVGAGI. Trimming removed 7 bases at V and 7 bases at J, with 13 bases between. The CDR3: CASKGRASEAFF. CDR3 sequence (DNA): TGTGCCAGCAAGGGCAGGGCGAGTGAAGCTTTCTTT.

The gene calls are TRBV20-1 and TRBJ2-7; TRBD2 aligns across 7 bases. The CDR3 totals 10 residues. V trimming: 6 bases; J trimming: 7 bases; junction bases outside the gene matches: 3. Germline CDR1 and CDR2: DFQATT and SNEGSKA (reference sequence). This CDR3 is CSARGEEQYF. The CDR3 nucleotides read TGCAGTGCCCGGGGGGAGGAGCAGTACTTC.

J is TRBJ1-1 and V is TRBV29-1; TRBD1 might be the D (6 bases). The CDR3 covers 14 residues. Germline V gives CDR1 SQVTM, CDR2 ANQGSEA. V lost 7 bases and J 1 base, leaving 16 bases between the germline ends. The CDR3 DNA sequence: TGCAGCGCTATGACAGGACGGGAGAACACTGAAGCTTTCTTT. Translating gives CSAMTGRENTEAFF.

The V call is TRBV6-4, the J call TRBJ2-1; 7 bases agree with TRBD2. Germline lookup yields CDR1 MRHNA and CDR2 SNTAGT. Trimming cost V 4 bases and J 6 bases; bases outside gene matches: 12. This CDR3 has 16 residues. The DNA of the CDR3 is TGTGCCAGCAGTGGCCTGGGGGGAGGGCAGAGCAATGAGCAGTTCTTC. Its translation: CASSGLGGGQSNEQFF.